This record covers a single T cell receptor beta chain. This CDR3 is built from 13 residues. The germline V and J ends were trimmed by 2 bases and 3 bases, with 7 bases remaining between them. The germline gives CDR1 SGHTA, CDR2 FQGTGA. This entry comes from a study of T cells in localized non-small cell lung cancer. Method: immunoSEQ multiplex PCR; TCRdb's copy keeps in-frame clones and lacks some. This table has 15,000 or so clones, around 80% appearing once. This clonotype was obtained from a male donor older than 55 with stage III lung adenocarcinoma. The rearrangement joins TRBV7-3 to TRBJ1-1; D uncertain. Sequenced material: peripheral blood, taken before any cancer treatment. The CDR3 spells CASSLSGYTEAFF. DNA for the CDR3: TGTGCCAGCAGCTTATCTGGGTACACTGAAGCTTTCTTT.